What follows describes a single T cell receptor (beta chain). Its antigen has not been determined. Base qualities are missing; no much larger clone stands one base away. This entry belongs to a study of T cells in Graves' hyperthyroidism and ophthalmopathy (dated by TCRdb to the late 2010s). Describing the broader study: Peripheral blood samples were taken at initial diagnosis, before any treatment was given. To identify TCR V-J signatures that set the groups apart, the researchers used a discovery cohort of 100 patients, made up of around 42 with Graves' ophthalmopathy and about 60 with stable Graves' hyperthyroidism. Whether ophthalmopathy could be predicted prospectively was tested in an independent validation cohort made up of 18 to 20 hyperthyroidism patients plus 17 patients who later progressed to ophthalmopathy. The roughly 100 discovery patients were randomly split 7:3 into training and test sets. The study also compared thyroid tissue and blood T-cell repertoires from several Graves' hyperthyroidism patients. Following sampling, methimazole starting at 30 mg daily was given to hyperthyroidism patients, and high-dose intravenous methylprednisolone was given to ophthalmopathy patients. TCR Vbeta CDR3 sequencing of 135 peripheral blood samples (approximately 44 ophthalmopathy, roughly 72 hyperthyroidism and approximately 17 progressor patients) is reported in the paper.

Hyperthyroidism patients were newly diagnosed, had a disease duration of under 2 months, and were aged 18 to 65 years. Any patient with an uncontrolled infection, another autoimmune disease, pregnancy or lactation was excluded. Diagnoses relied on clinical symptoms, serum thyroxine and TRAb, thyroid ultrasound and orbital computed tomography. Blood from progressor patients was drawn when they were first diagnosed with hyperthyroidism, before any ophthalmopathy symptoms appeared. PBMCs were separated from 7.5 to 10 ml of fresh peripheral blood using Ficoll-Paque density gradient centrifugation. Patients classed as progressors first received a Graves' hyperthyroidism diagnosis and then went on to develop ophthalmopathy during follow-up. Total RNA was extracted using Trizol reagent, and RNA quality was assessed on an Agilent 2100 Bioanalyzer. Reading from cysteine to phenylalanine, the CDR3 counts 17 amino acids. Only CDR3 DNA remains: 51 bases, in frame from the first base. V sheds 3 bases and J sheds 0 bases, leaving 13 bases between their ends. Via the germline V gene, CDR1 is SGDLS and CDR2 YYNGEE.

The TCR beta CDR3 regions were amplified from RNA transcripts. The first round of RT-PCR for the TCR CDR3 was performed with the HTBI primer set and the Qiagen OneStep RT-PCR kit. Libraries were constructed in a second round of multiplex PCR, after which size selection and purification were performed. Paired-end sequencing of the libraries was performed with 100 bp reads on an Illumina HiSeq2000. On the study's bioinformatics: Raw data were processed with SOAPnuke, discarding reads with adapters, uncalled bases, mean Phred below 15, or no exact constant-primer or identifier match. High-quality paired reads were merged with COPE v1.2.5, and unique nucleotide sequences were defined as clonotypes. Clonotypes were aligned to IMGT TRBV, TRBD and TRBJ reference segments using MiTCR v1.1. Only V-J combinations with frequency above 0.0001, covering about 99% of repertoires, were analysed. The TCS score was defined as the ratio of F50 (clonal expansion) to E x V (chaos), calculated using BLOSUM62-based TCRdist between CDR3 peptides within each V-J. Welch's t-statistics and random forest reduced 500 to 650 V-J features to 10 to 15, which were used in a naive Bayes classifier (R e1071). TCRdb's own reprocessing of the public reads used fastp at Q25 and MiXCR and kept productive beta chains. CDR3 protein sequences are deduplicated, and each keeps its most common genes and DNA. These V and J calls rely on TCRdb rather than the paper's analysis. The sample table shows 650,000 to 850,000 distinct CDR3 sequences, and roughly 20% are seen once. About a sixth of the sample belongs to the ten largest clones.

Broad study findings and their caveats: Ophthalmopathy was separated from stable hyperthyroidism by a 13 V-J signature model, with about 86% sensitivity and about 81% specificity obtained in cross-validation and 80%/75% obtained in testing. No statistical method was used to fix the sample size in advance, and group allocation was not hidden from the investigators. In validation, progression to ophthalmopathy was predicted by the model with roughly 69% sensitivity and under 85% specificity, a median of roughly 6.4 months before onset. Most expanded thyroid clonotypes (frequency above 0.001) were also detected in blood, a finding suggesting that blood repertoires may reflect thyroid immune responses.

The sequence joins TRBV9 to TRBJ1-6, and possibly TRBD1, on 5 matching bases. This receptor was taken from a woman in her forties or fifties with Graves' hyperthyroidism that later progressed to Graves' ophthalmopathy. The sample consisted of blood. The CDR3 loop reads CASSASSRDSYNSPLHF. The base sequence is TGTGCCAGCAGCGCATCCTCCAGGGACTCCTATAATTCACCCCTCCACTTT.